This passage covers 17 T cell receptor beta chains from one sample sequenced in a study of vaccination and CD4 T cells after COVID-19. The treatment here: approximately nine-day PBMC culture with coronavirus spike peptide pools or control peptides (ViraFEST assay). At the Johns Hopkins FTIC core, DNA taken from cultured CD4+ T cells was sequenced by way of the Oncomine TCR Beta short-read assay. A single record per CDR3 protein comes from TCRdb applying MiXCR to the PCR reads. This sample has fewer than 12,000 distinct CDR3 sequences, with roughly 64% found just once. For these receptors, no antigen is known. Sample: CD4+ T cells from blood, cultured in vitro. The source of these receptors is a human donor who had recovered from COVID-19.

The sample holds a few counts of this clonotype. The chain has TRBV6-2 or TRBV6-3 and TRBJ2-3; D is possibly TRBD1 or TRBD2 (5 bases each). CDR1 is MNHEY, CDR2 SVGEGT, per germline. V was cut by 7 bases and J by 5 bases, with 16 bases left in between. The CDR3 is made up of 14 amino acids. The CDR3: CASKEVGRGDTQYF. CDR3 nucleotides: TGTGCCAGCAAGGAGGTAGGAAGGGGAGATACGCAGTATTTT.

V and J are TRBV6-2 or TRBV6-3 and TRBJ2-5; tentative D call: TRBD2 (7 bases). The germline V gene encodes CDR1 MNHEY and CDR2 SVGEGT. The CDR3 extends over 16 amino acids. Trimming took off 0 bases at V and 7 bases at J, with 18 bases between the two ends. CDR3 nucleotide sequence: TGTGCCAGCAGTTACTCGGGCGGGGGCCCTCCGGGGACCCAGTACTTC. Its translation: CASSYSGGGPPGTQYF.

This chain joins TRBV7-9 and TRBJ1-2; 8 nucleotides align to TRBD1. CDR3 size: 15 residues. The ends lost 2 bases at V and 8 bases at J; junction bases unmatched: 10. Germline loops: CDR1 SEHNR, CDR2 FQNEAQ (reference sequence). The CDR3 nucleotides read TGTGCCAGCAGCTTATCGCCGACAGGGGTGGGAGGCTACACCTTC. This sequence encodes CASSLSPTGVGGYTF.

The CDR3 here is CASSRDGSSSYNEQFF. The CDR3, as DNA: TGTGCCAGCAGCAGGGACGGATCCAGCTCCTACAATGAGCAGTTCTTC. The chain uses TRBV2 and TRBJ2-1; D is perhaps TRBD1 or TRBD2 (5 bases each). Germline values: CDR1 SNHLY, CDR2 FYNNEI. The CDR3 is made up of 16 amino acids. V was pared by 6 bases and J by 0 bases, with 15 bases between.

This clonotype has only a few counts. This rearrangement joins TRBV10-2 to TRBJ2-7; 12 nucleotides agree with TRBD1. V lost 4 bases to trimming and J lost 7 bases; unmatched junction nucleotides: 11. The germline gives CDR1 WSHSY, CDR2 SAAADI. This CDR3 contains 16 residues. Here the CDR3 DNA reads TGCGCCAGCAGTGGGGGGACAGGGGGCGGACTATGGGAGCAGTACTTC. Translation: CASSGGTGGGLWEQYF.

The chain couples TRBV4-1 to TRBJ2-2; TRBD2 aligns across 12 bases. CDR1 is MGHRA and CDR2 is YSYEKL in the germline V gene. This CDR3 has 17 residues. V was clipped by 2 bases and J by 3 bases; unmatched bases: 4. The CDR3 here is CASSQLRLAGDTGELFF. The CDR3 DNA reads as TGCGCCAGCAGCCAACTCCGACTAGCGGGAGACACCGGGGAGCTGTTTTTT.

This rearrangement joins TRBV10-3 to TRBJ2-1; 13 bases are shared with TRBD2. V was pared by 4 bases and J by 7 bases, with 4 bases of the junction left unmatched. Germline lookup yields CDR1 ENHRY and CDR2 SYGVKD. This CDR3 has 15 residues. CDR3 residues: CAISGQLAGGNEQFF. CDR3 DNA: TGTGCCATCAGTGGACAACTAGCGGGGGGGAATGAGCAGTTCTTC.

The chain links TRBV5-1 to TRBJ1-1; 10 bases fit TRBD1. The CDR3 loop spans 15 amino acids. V dropped 2 bases and J dropped 3; count of bases not matched to a gene: 4. CDR1 SGHRS and CDR2 YFSETQ come from the germline V gene. CDR3 DNA sequence: TGCGCCAGCAGCTTAAGACAGGGGGCAGACACTGAAGCTTTCTTT. Protein: CASSLRQGADTEAFF.

This chain links TRBV7-9 with TRBJ2-5; D is undetermined. V gave up 3 bases and J gave up 5 bases, with 10 bases separating them. Germline CDR1 is SEHNR and CDR2 is FQNEAQ (reference sequence). CDR3 length: 13 residues. The CDR3 loop is CASSLGQVETQYF. The CDR3 region has the DNA TGTGCCAGCAGCTTGGGCCAGGTGGAGACCCAGTACTTC.

This sequence joins TRBV19 and TRBJ1-1; D possibly corresponds to TRBD1 (5 bases). Per germline, CDR1 LNHDA and CDR2 SQIVND (reference sequence). CDR3 length equals 13 residues. The ends were cut back, 3 bases at V and 6 bases at J, with 11 bases in the middle. In DNA, the CDR3 is TGTGCCAGTAGTATTACCCAGGGCGCTGAAGCTTTCTTT. This gives the protein CASSITQGAEAFF.

The chain combines TRBV27 with TRBJ1-5, with D tentatively TRBD1 (6 bases). The CDR3 runs 16 residues. The V gene lost 6 bases and the J gene lost 2 bases, with 17 bases spanning the gap. The germline gives CDR1 MNHEY, CDR2 SMNVEV (reference sequence). This CDR3 reads CASRPSRGTGNQPQHF. The CDR3 DNA reads TGTGCCAGCAGGCCCTCGAGGGGGACGGGCAATCAGCCCCAGCATTTT.

CDR3 DNA sequence: TGTGCCAGCAGCAAAGTTCTGGGAGGCAACTATGGCTACACCTTC. This sequence encodes CASSKVLGGNYGYTF. The genes are TRBV21-1 and TRBJ1-2. TRBV21-1 is assigned pseudogene status. The CDR3 is 15 amino acids.

The chain has TRBV7-2 and TRBJ1-1; the D is unclear. Trimming took off 3 bases at V and 0 bases at J, with 8 bases between the two ends. CDR1 and CDR2 (germline): SGHTA, FQGNSA. This CDR3 contains 14 residues. CDR3 in amino acids: CASSLSRLNTEAFF. DNA of the CDR3: TGTGCCAGCAGCTTGAGCAGACTGAACACTGAAGCTTTCTTT.

V and J are TRBV28 and TRBJ2-7, with TRBD1 as a possible D gene (6 bases). CDR1 is MDHEN, CDR2 SYDVKM, per germline. The length of the CDR3 is 16 residues. Between the trimmed V and J ends, which lost 3 bases and 4 bases, there was a span of 19 bases. This CDR3 reads CASSLEQGITLYEQYF. The CDR3 coding sequence is TGTGCCAGCAGTTTGGAACAGGGTATCACGTTGTACGAGCAGTACTTC.

The chain carries TRBV20-1 and TRBJ1-2; tentatively, D is TRBD1 (6 bases). Germline values: CDR1 DFQATT, CDR2 SNEGSKA (reference sequence). The CDR3 is made up of 12 amino acids. The V end lost 6 bases, the J end lost 8 bases, and 16 bases lay between the germline ends. The CDR3 is CSAPGRGGGYTF. DNA of the CDR3: TGCAGTGCCCCCGGGAGAGGGGGAGGCTACACCTTC.

The chain recombines TRBV28 with TRBJ2-7; D possibly corresponds to TRBD2 (6 bases). Trimming shortened V by 6 bases and J by 4 bases, and 25 bases separated the two germline ends. Germline V CDR1 and CDR2: MDHEN, SYDVKM. The CDR3 length is 17 residues. The CDR3 here is CASSAGPSGRMEYEQYF. The CDR3 nucleotides read TGTGCCAGCAGCGCCGGGCCTTCCGGGAGAATGGAGTACGAGCAGTACTTC.

V and J are TRBV2 and TRBJ2-7; 7 nucleotides align to TRBD1. Trimming removed 3 bases from V and 4 bases from J; junction bases left unmatched: 3. This CDR3 comprises 13 residues. CDR1 SNHLY and CDR2 FYNNEI come from the germline V gene. The CDR3 reads CASSEGQQYEQYF. The CDR3, as DNA: TGTGCCAGCAGTGAGGGACAGCAATACGAGCAGTACTTC.